This T cell receptor (beta chain) was retrieved from a study of T cell changes during pregnancy in multiple sclerosis. Profiling relied on immunoSEQ multiplex PCR, and the TCRdb table lists in-frame clones only, not all of them. The table has over 55,000 clones, 85% to 95% seen once; the top ten hold approximately 3.5%. Germline V gives CDR1 SGDLS, CDR2 YYNGEE. The CDR3 extends over 15 amino acids. Deletions cut 0 bases from V and 3 bases from J, with 13 bases between. The source is a female donor with multiple sclerosis, enrolled in a pregnancy study. V is TRBV9 and J is TRBJ2-7; D may be TRBD1 (6 bases). Sequencing was performed on CD8+ T cells from peripheral blood mononuclear cells, taken in the third trimester of pregnancy. CDR3 region: CASSVVPGDGYEQYF. The CDR3 DNA follows: TGTGCCAGCAGCGTAGTGCCAGGGGATGGCTACGAGCAGTACTTC.